This T cell receptor beta chain is drawn from a study of cytomegalovirus exposure and HLA in healthy donors. The CDR3 runs 16 residues. V was trimmed by 4 bases and J by 7 bases, leaving 22 bases between them. CDR1 and CDR2 from the germline V gene are LNHDA and SQIVND (reference sequence). In the PCR, 60 Vbeta and 13 Jbeta primers were used. Here immunoSEQ multiplex PCR was the method, and the copy in TCRdb shows in-frame clones only, minus some. The data show about 120,000 clones, more than 80% seen once. The sequence derives from a man between 25 and 39 years old in good health and CMV-seropositive. V usage is TRBV19 and J usage is TRBJ1-1, with D uncertain. Sequencing was done on a sample of PBMCs. CDR3 coding DNA: TGTGCCAGTAGTACCCGCCGCTTGTGGGAGTACGATGAAGCTTTCTTT. Translating gives CASSTRRLWEYDEAFF.